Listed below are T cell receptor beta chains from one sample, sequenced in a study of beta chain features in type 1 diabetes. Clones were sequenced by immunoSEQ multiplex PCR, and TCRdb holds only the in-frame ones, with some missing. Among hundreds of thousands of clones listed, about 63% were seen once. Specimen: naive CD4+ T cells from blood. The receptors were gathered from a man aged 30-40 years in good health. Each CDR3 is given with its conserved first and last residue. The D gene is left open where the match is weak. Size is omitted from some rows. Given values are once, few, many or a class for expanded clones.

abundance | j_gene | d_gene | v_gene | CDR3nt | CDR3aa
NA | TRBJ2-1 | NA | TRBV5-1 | TGCGCCAGCAGCCCCTGGGGCGGAGGCAATGAGCAGTTCTTC | CASSPWGGGNEQFF
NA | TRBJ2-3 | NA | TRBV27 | TGTGCCAGCACATCTCATCCAGATTCTAGCACAGATACGCAGTATTTT | CASTSHPDSSTDTQYF
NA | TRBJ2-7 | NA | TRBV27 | TGTGCCAGCAGTTTAAGCGGAAATCAGGGCTACGAGCAGTACTTC | CASSLSGNQGYEQYF
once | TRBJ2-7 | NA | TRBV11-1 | TGTGCCAGCAGCGCCGGGACGCCAGTCTACGAGCAGTACTTC | CASSAGTPVYEQYF
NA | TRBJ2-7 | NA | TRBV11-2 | TGTGCCAGCAGCTTAGCGTTTTCAGGGAGCTCCTACGAGCAGTACTTC | CASSLAFSGSSYEQYF
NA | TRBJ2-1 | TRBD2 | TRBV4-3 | TGCGCCAGCAGCCAAGATCTACTAGCGAACAATGAGCAGTTCTTC | CASSQDLLANNEQFF
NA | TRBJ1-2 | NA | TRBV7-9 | TGTGCCAGCAGCTTAGGGCAATGGGAGTATGGCTACACCTTC | CASSLGQWEYGYTF
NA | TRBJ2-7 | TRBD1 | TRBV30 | TGTGCCTGGAGTAGACCGGGACAGCTATACGAGCAGTACTTC | CAWSRPGQLYEQYF
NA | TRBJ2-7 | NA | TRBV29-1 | TGCAGCGTCCACTCGCGCGGATCCTACGAGCAGTACTTC | CSVHSRGSYEQYF
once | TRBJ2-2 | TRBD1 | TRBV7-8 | TGTGCCAGCAGCACCCGGGACAGGGTCCTAACCGGGGAGCTGTTTTTT | CASSTRDRVLTGELFF
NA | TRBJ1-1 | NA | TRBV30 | TGTGCCTGGAGTCCCTTAGAGGCCCATGAAGCTTTCTTT | CAWSPLEAHEAFF
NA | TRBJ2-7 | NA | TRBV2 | TGTGCCAGCACAAGGGGAAACTACGAGCAGTACTTC | CASTRGNYEQYF
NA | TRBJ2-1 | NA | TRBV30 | TGTGCCGCCCAGGGCGGGGTGGGGAATGAGCAGTTCTTC | CAAQGGVGNEQFF
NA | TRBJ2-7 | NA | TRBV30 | TGTGCCTGGAGTGTATGGTACTCCTACGAGCAGTACTTC | CAWSVWYSYEQYF
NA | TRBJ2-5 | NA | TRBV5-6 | TGTGCCAGCAGCTTCTCAGAGACCCAGTACTTC | CASSFSETQYF
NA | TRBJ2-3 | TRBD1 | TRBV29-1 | TGCAGCATCGGACAGGGGGGCCCCACAGATACGCAGTATTTT | CSIGQGGPTDTQYF
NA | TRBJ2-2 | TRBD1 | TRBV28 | TGTGCCAGCAGAAGGGGGACAGCGAACACCGGGGAGCTGTTTTTT | CASRRGTANTGELFF
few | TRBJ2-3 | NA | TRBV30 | TGTGCCTGGAAGTCACGACTTACAGATACGCAGTATTTT | CAWKSRLTDTQYF
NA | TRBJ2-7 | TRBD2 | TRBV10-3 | TGTGCCATCAGTGAGTCTGGGGTAGCTAGCGGCAGAAGCTCCTACGAGCAGTACTTC | CAISESGVASGRSSYEQYF
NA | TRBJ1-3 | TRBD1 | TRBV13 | TGTGCCAGCAGCTTAAGGACAGGGATTAGAAACACCATATATTTT | CASSLRTGIRNTIYF
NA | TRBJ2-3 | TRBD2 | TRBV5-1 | TGCGCCAGCAGTTCCCCTAGCGGGGGGTTTACAGATACGCAGTATTTT | CASSSPSGGFTDTQYF
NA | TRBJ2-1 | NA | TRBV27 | TGTGCCAGCAGTTCAACTAGCTTCGGCGAGCAGTTCTTC | CASSSTSFGEQFF
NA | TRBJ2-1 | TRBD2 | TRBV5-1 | TGCGCCAGCAGCCCCCCGGCCAGCGGGGGTTTTTACAATGAGCAGTTCTTC | CASSPPASGGFYNEQFF
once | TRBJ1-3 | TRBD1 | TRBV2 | TGTGCCAGCAGTTTGGACAGGTTGGGCTCTGGAAACACCATATATTTT | CASSLDRLGSGNTIYF
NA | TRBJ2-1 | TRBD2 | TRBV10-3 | TGTGCCATCAGCCCAGGAGCGGGAGGTATCGACAATGAGCAGTTCTTC | CAISPGAGGIDNEQFF
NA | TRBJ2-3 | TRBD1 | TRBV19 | TGTGCCAGTAGAAAGGACAGGTGGGATACGCAGTATTTT | CASRKDRWDTQYF
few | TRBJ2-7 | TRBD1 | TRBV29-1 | TGCAGCGTTGGGACAGGGGTCGGGTACGAGCAGTACTTC | CSVGTGVGYEQYF
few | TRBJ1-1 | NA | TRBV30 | TGTGCCTGGATTCTCAGGGACACTGAAGCTTTCTTT | CAWILRDTEAFF
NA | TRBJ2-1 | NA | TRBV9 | TGTGCCAGCTCACCCTATAGTACAGAGCAGTTCTTC | CASSPYSTEQFF
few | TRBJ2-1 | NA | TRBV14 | TGTGCCAGCAGCCAAGGGTACCGGGGCGGTGAGCAGTTCTTC | CASSQGYRGGEQFF
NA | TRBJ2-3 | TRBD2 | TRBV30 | TGTGCCTGGAGGGTTAGCGGGGGAACAGATACGCAGTATTTT | CAWRVSGGTDTQYF
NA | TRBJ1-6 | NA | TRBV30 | TGTGCCTGGAGTGTCGACCACCACTATAATTCACCCCTCCACTTT | CAWSVDHHYNSPLHF
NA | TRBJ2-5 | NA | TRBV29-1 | TGCAGCGTTGCCCTCCGACTCCAAGAGACCCAGTACTTC | CSVALRLQETQYF
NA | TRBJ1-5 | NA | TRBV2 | TGTGCCAGCAGGGACAGCAATCAGCCCCAGCATTTT | CASRDSNQPQHF
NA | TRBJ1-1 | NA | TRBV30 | TGTGCCTGGAGTGGGAGCCCCAGGGTGAGAGGCACTGAAGCTTTCTTT | CAWSGSPRVRGTEAFF
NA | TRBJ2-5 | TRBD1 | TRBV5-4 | TGTGCCAGCAGCCCGGACAGGGGGAAAGAGACCCAGTACTTC | CASSPDRGKETQYF
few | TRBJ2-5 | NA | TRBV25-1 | TGTGCCAGCAGTGATGTTTTTGCCTCTACCCAGTACTTC | CASSDVFASTQYF
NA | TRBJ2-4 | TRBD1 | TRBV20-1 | TGCAGTGCTTCCCGCGGGACAGGGAAATTC | CSASRGTGKF
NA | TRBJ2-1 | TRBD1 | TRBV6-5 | TGTGCCAGCAGTGGGACAGAGTACAATGAGCAGTTCTTC | CASSGTEYNEQFF
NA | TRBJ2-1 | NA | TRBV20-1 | TGCAGTGCTAGCATCGTTGAGCAGTTCTTC | CSASIVEQFF
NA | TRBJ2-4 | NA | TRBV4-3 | TGCGCCAGCAGCCCGGCTCTCGGGAACATTCAGTACTTC | CASSPALGNIQYF
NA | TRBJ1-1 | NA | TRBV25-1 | TGTGCCAGCAGTGAATGGAGGGTGAAGGCTGAAGCTTTCTTT | CASSEWRVKAEAFF
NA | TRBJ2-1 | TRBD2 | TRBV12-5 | TGTGCTAGTGGTTTGAGACTAGCGGGAAGCTATGAGCAGTTCTTC | CASGLRLAGSYEQFF
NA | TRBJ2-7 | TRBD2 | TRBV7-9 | TGTGCCAGCAGCTTAGGGAGGCGGGGGGCCGGTTACGAGCAGTACTTC | CASSLGRRGAGYEQYF
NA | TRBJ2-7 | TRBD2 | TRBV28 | TGTGCCAGCAGTTTCTCTTTTAGCGGGAGAAGCGAGCAGTACTTC | CASSFSFSGRSEQYF
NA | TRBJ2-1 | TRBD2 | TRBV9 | TGTGCCAGCAGCGTAGGGACTAGCGGGTTCCATGAGCAGTTCTTC | CASSVGTSGFHEQFF
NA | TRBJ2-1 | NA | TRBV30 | TGTGCCTGGAGTAGTAGGTGGTCCTACAATGAGCAGTTCTTC | CAWSSRWSYNEQFF
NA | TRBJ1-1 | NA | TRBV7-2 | TGTGCCAGCAGCTTAGTCGGAGGGGACGGGACTGAAGCTTTCTTT | CASSLVGGDGTEAFF
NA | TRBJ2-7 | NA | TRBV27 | TGTGCCAGCAGTCCCACGTTTACCAGGACCTACGAGCAGTACTTC | CASSPTFTRTYEQYF
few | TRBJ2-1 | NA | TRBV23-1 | TGCGCCAGCAGTAGGCACCTGCAGTTCTTC | CASSRHLQFF